This T cell receptor (beta chain) is from a study of CD8 T cells in Susac syndrome. Bulk CD8+ and CD4+ cells came from magnetic negative isolation; CD8+ TEMRA by FACS. Germline CDR1 is MDHEN and CDR2 is SYDVKM. V gave up 5 bases and J gave up 3 bases; unmatched junction bases: 8. This CDR3 is built from 15 residues. Random hexamers were used to reverse transcribe roughly 0.45 to 1 ug of RNA. TCRdb processed the immunoSEQ multiplex PCR reads anew with MiXCR; each CDR3 protein has one entry. In the table there are 150,000 to 200,000 distinct CDR3 sequences, around 93% of which are singletons. Input material: CD4+ T cells from PBMCs. This chain joins TRBV28 and TRBJ2-5, with 8 bases matching TRBD1. This sequence originates from a human donor with multiple sclerosis. The CDR3 spells CASSPPGQGEETQYF. The CDR3 DNA reads as TGTGCCAGCAGTCCCCCCGGACAGGGCGAAGAGACCCAGTACTTC.